This T cell receptor (beta chain) was identified during a study of regulatory T cells in long-lasting Graves disease. Study-wide context: It was over 5 years of antithyroid drugs, with positive TSH receptor antibodies, that meant persistent Graves' disease.

This clonotype showed up just a few times. Construction of the TCR beta libraries employed iRepertoire HTBI primers in conjunction with Arm-PCR of CDR3 regions. In the original workflow: The identification of about 66 TRBV and 14 TRBJ segments was made across samples. Via MiXCR, TCRdb re-called the multiplex PCR reads, giving one row per CDR3 protein. The V and J calls were not made by the authors but by TCRdb's processing. The sample has roughly 450,000 distinct CDR3 sequences, around 20% seen once; the top ten hold over 7.5%. There are 17 residues in the CDR3. The ends lost 6 bases at V and 6 bases at J; junction bases unmatched: 16. Germline V gene sequence: CDR1 MNHEY, CDR2 SVGEGT. Sample time point: persistent/refractory GD, antithyroid drugs over 5 years with positive TRAb. Extracted PBMC RNA gave rise to the TCR library.

This receptor was obtained from a female donor with Graves disease. The rearrangement joins TRBV6-2 or TRBV6-3 to TRBJ1-5; 8 bases are a match to TRBD1. This sample comprised peripheral blood mononuclear cells (PBMCs), obtained when the disease was refractory, from a patient treated with antithyroid drugs. The CDR3 is CASSSKGLAGGPQPQHF. The CDR3 bases are TGTGCCAGCAGCAGTAAGGGATTGGCAGGGGGCCCTCAGCCCCAGCATTTT.